These T cell receptor beta chains were read from a single sample in a study of T cells in Graves' hyperthyroidism and ophthalmopathy. A single record per CDR3 protein comes from TCRdb applying MiXCR to the multiplex PCR reads. Here the sample spans nearly 250,000 distinct CDR3 sequences, about 24% being singletons. Sequenced material: blood. The receptors originated from a woman aged 40 to 50 with Graves' ophthalmopathy. Each CDR3 is given with its conserved first and last residue. Each record gives: clone size, J gene, CDR3 length, V gene, D gene, CDR3 DNA, CDR3 protein. The D gene is left open where the match is weak. Clone size is not always given. Where it is, it says once, few, many or a class for expanded clones.

>NA|TRBJ1-3|19|TRBV6-2/TRBV6-3|NA
TGTGCCAGCAGTCATCCTGGGGACTCGGGGGTGCTCTCTGGAAACACCATATATTTT
CASSHPGDSGVLSGNTIYF
>many|TRBJ2-7|14|TRBV6-1|TRBD1
TGTGCCAGCAGTGCCCGGGACAGGGGCACCGAGCAGTACTTC
CASSARDRGTEQYF
>many|TRBJ2-7|12|TRBV6-2/TRBV6-3|NA
TGTGCCAGCAGTTTATCATCCGTCGAGCAGTACTTC
CASSLSSVEQYF
>many|TRBJ2-2|16|TRBV4-2|TRBD1
TGTGCCAGCAGCCGGCCGGGACAGGGGGCAACCGGGGAGCTGTTTTTT
CASSRPGQGATGELFF
>NA|TRBJ2-3|14|TRBV6-5|NA
TGTGCCAGCATTACTAGCTTGGGTCATGTTACGCAGTATTTT
CASITSLGHVTQYF
>many|TRBJ1-3|13|TRBV28|NA
TGTACTGCGGCGGCTAGCTCTGGAAACACCATATATTTT
CTAAASSGNTIYF
>many|TRBJ1-1|13|TRBV28|NA
TGTGCCACCTACGGACCGATGAACACTGAAGCTTTCTTT
CATYGPMNTEAFF
>many|TRBJ2-7|12|TRBV4-1|NA
TGCGCCAGCAGCCTACTCTGGGGAGAGCAGTACTTC
CASSLLWGEQYF
>many|TRBJ1-1|13|TRBV4-2|NA
TGTGCCAGCAGCCAAGGTAGCAGCACTGAAGCTTTCTTT
CASSQGSSTEAFF
>NA|TRBJ1-3|15|TRBV28|NA
TGTGCCAGCAATGGGGGCCCAATGTCTGGAAACACCATATATTTT
CASNGGPMSGNTIYF
>many|TRBJ2-2|12|TRBV7-2|NA
TGTGCCAGCAGCTTAACCCCCGGGGAGCTGTTTTTT
CASSLTPGELFF
>many|TRBJ2-7|14|TRBV10-3|NA
TGTGCCATCAGTAGGAACGGGAGCCCCTACGAGCAGTACTTC
CAISRNGSPYEQYF
>many|TRBJ2-2|16|TRBV12-3/TRBV12-4|NA
TGTGCCAGCAGCCCTGGGCCAGCCGTCCTCACCGGGGAGCTGTTTTTT
CASSPGPAVLTGELFF
>NA|TRBJ1-5|15|TRBV12-3/TRBV12-4|TRBD1
TGTGCCAGCAGAGACAGGGGGGATAGCAATCAGCCCCAGCATTTT
CASRDRGDSNQPQHF
>many|TRBJ2-5|14|TRBV10-3|NA
TGTGCCATCAGGAGGACAGACTTTCCTGAGACCCAGTACTTC
CAIRRTDFPETQYF
>NA|TRBJ2-7|17|TRBV6-5|NA
TGTGCCAGCAGTTACTCGATGGAGGGAGTGCTTACGGGGGAGCAGTACTTC
CASSYSMEGVLTGEQYF
>NA|TRBJ1-3|11|TRBV6-1|NA
TGTGCCAGCGAGGTTGGAAACACCATATATTTT
CASEVGNTIYF
>NA|TRBJ2-5|17|TRBV9|NA
TGTGCCAGCAGCGTAGGGCCGAACTCCCAGTACCAAGAGACCCAGTACTTC
CASSVGPNSQYQETQYF
>many|TRBJ2-5|12|TRBV12-3/TRBV12-4|NA
TGTGCCAGCAATTCTGAGTGGGAGACCCAGTACTTC
CASNSEWETQYF
>many|TRBJ2-7|12|TRBV13|TRBD2
TGTGCCAGCACGCGGGAGTCCCACGAGCAGTACTTC
CASTRESHEQYF
>NA|TRBJ1-5|15|TRBV28|NA
TGTGCCAGCAGTCCCGCCATCAGTGGCCGACCTAACCAGCCTTTT
CASSPAISGRPNQPF
>NA|TRBJ1-1|11|TRBV12-3/TRBV12-4|NA
TGTGCCAGCAGTTTAGGGGGGCAAGCTTTCTTT
CASSLGGQAFF
>many|TRBJ2-5|15|TRBV25-1|NA
TGTGCCAGCAGTCAAATACTAGGAATGGGGGAGACCCAGTACTTC
CASSQILGMGETQYF
>NA|TRBJ1-5|13|TRBV10-2|TRBD1
TGCGCCAGCAGCCAGGGACAGGGACTGCCCCAGCATTTT
CASSQGQGLPQHF
>many|TRBJ1-1|12|TRBV7-2|TRBD1
TGTGCCAGCAGCAGCGGACAGGGTAGGGCTTTCTTT
CASSSGQGRAFF
>many|TRBJ2-7|14|TRBV5-1|NA
TGCGCCAGCAGCTTGGGGACTCCGCTGGAGGAGCAGTACTTC
CASSLGTPLEEQYF
>many|TRBJ1-2|13|TRBV27|NA
TGTGCCAGCAGTTTGGCCGGGAGGAATGGCTACACCTTC
CASSLAGRNGYTF
>NA|TRBJ2-7|16|TRBV19|TRBD2
TGTGCCAGTAGTCTAACCCCCAGGACTAGCGGAACTGAGCAGTACTTC
CASSLTPRTSGTEQYF
>many|TRBJ1-1|15|TRBV6-2/TRBV6-3|NA
TGTGCCAGCAGTTACTCGGGACACCAGAACACTGAAGCTTTCTTT
CASSYSGHQNTEAFF
>many|TRBJ2-2|14|TRBV11-2|NA
TGTGCCAGCAGCTTAGGATCGCAGAACGGGGAGCTGTTTTTT
CASSLGSQNGELFF
>many|TRBJ1-1|15|TRBV5-1|TRBD1
TGCGCCAGCAGCTCAGGACAGGGGGTGAACACTGAAGCTTTCTTT
CASSSGQGVNTEAFF
>NA|TRBJ1-2|15|TRBV12-3/TRBV12-4|NA
TGTGCCAGCAATGGGGGACGGAGGGCATTGGTTGGCTACACCTTC
CASNGGRRALVGYTF
>many|TRBJ2-7|13|TRBV27|TRBD1
TGTGCCAGCAGTCCCCAGGGGGTCTACGAGCAGTACTTC
CASSPQGVYEQYF
>many|TRBJ2-7|14|TRBV2|TRBD1
TGTGCCAGCAGCGTAGACAGGGCGGTCTACGAGCAGTACTTC
CASSVDRAVYEQYF
>many|TRBJ2-5|14|TRBV7-8|TRBD1
TGTGCCAGCAGCTTAGGGGACAGAGGGGAGACCCAGTACTTC
CASSLGDRGETQYF
>many|TRBJ1-2|15|TRBV7-6|TRBD1
TGTGCCAGCAGCCCACCCCGGGACAGGGGATTTAGCTACACCTTC
CASSPPRDRGFSYTF
>NA|TRBJ1-5|13|TRBV19|NA
TGTGCCAGTAAACTCCGAGGCAATCAGCCCCAGCATTTT
CASKLRGNQPQHF
>many|TRBJ2-7|14|TRBV5-1|NA
TGCGCCAGCAGCCCCCAGCAGGGACCCTACGAGCAGTACTTC
CASSPQQGPYEQYF
>many|TRBJ2-7|16|TRBV15|NA
TGTGCCACCAGCAGAGTCCAGGGACGGGAGCGCTACGAGCAGTACTTC
CATSRVQGRERYEQYF
>NA|TRBJ2-7|15|TRBV6-2/TRBV6-3|NA
TGTGCCAGCAGTCTACCGGGGGGCCGCTTCTACGAGCAGTACTTC
CASSLPGGRFYEQYF
>NA|TRBJ2-7|14|TRBV5-1|NA
TGCGCCAGCAGCTTTGACGCTCCTACCTACGAGCAGTACTTC
CASSFDAPTYEQYF
>many|TRBJ1-5|13|TRBV7-2|NA
TGTGCCAGCAGCCTGAACTTCAATCAGCCCCAGCATTTT
CASSLNFNQPQHF
>many|TRBJ2-7|13|TRBV5-1|TRBD2
TGCGCCAGCAGCTTGAGCGGGGAATACGAGCAGTACTTC
CASSLSGEYEQYF
>many|TRBJ2-7|13|TRBV29-1|NA
TGCAGCGTTGTGGGGACGGACTCCTACGAGCAGTACTTC
CSVVGTDSYEQYF
>many|TRBJ1-1|14|TRBV6-5|NA
TGTGCCAGCCGCCTTCAGGGGAGGGGGACTGAAGCTTTCTTT
CASRLQGRGTEAFF
>many|TRBJ1-5|17|TRBV5-4|TRBD1
TGTGCCAGCAGCTGGGGGCAGGACAGGGCTGGCAATCAGCCCCAGCATTTT
CASSWGQDRAGNQPQHF
>once|TRBJ2-7|15|TRBV4-1|NA
TGCGCCAGCAGCCAAATTCCCGACAGCCTCTACGAGCAGTACTTC
CASSQIPDSLYEQYF
>few|TRBJ1-2|19|TRBV12-3/TRBV12-4|TRBD1
TGTGCCAGCAGTTCGACCGAATCATTTCTAGGGGGCTGGAACTATGGCTACACCTTC
CASSSTESFLGGWNYGYTF